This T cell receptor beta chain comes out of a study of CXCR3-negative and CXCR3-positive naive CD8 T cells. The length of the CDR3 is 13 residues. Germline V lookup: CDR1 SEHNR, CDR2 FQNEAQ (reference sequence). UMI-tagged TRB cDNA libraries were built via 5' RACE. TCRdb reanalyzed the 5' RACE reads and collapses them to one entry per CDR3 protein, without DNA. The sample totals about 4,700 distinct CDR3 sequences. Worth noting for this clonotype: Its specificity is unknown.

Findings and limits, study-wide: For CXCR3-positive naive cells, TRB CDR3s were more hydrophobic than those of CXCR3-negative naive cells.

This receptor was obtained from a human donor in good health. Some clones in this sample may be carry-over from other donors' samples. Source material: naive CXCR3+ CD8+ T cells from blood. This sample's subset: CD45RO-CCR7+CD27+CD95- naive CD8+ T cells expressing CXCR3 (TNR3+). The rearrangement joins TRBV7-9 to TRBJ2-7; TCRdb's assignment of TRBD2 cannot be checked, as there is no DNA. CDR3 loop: CASTPPSTYEQYF.